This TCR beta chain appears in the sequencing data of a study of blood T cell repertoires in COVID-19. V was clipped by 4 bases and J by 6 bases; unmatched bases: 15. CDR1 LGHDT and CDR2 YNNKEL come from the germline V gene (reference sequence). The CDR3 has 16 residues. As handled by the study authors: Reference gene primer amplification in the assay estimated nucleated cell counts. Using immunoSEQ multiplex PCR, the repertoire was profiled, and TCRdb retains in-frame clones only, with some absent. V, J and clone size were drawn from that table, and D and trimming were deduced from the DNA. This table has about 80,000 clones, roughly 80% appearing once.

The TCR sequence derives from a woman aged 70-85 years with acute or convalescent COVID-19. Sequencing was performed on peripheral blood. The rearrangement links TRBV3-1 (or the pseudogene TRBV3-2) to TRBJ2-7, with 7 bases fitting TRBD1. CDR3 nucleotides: TGTGCCAGCAGCCGCCAAGGTGCGGACAGGTCGGGCGAGCAGTACTTC. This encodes CASSRQGADRSGEQYF.